This T cell receptor beta chain was identified in a study of spatial heterogeneity in lung cancer. Study at large: Consistently, beta-chain sequences turned up in larger numbers than alpha-chain sequences did.

Sample time point: blood at routine non-recurrence follow-up after resection. Tumor, nontumor lung or frozen PBMC supplied whole RNA that was sequenced unsorted. TCRdb re-called the 5' RACE reads through MiXCR, storing one row per CDR3 protein. The profile shows approximately 70,000 distinct CDR3 sequences, roughly 8.9% of them singletons. Germline values: CDR1 SGHRS, CDR2 YFSETQ. The CDR3 runs 15 residues. V dropped 4 bases and J dropped 2 bases, with 15 bases sitting between them. The sequence derives from a female donor with early-stage non-small cell lung cancer. Sequenced here: PBMCs, sampled at follow-up. V is TRBV5-1 and J is TRBJ2-5; possibly TRBD1 for D (6 bases). As DNA, the CDR3 is TGCGCCAGCAGCGGCCGGACGGACAGACAAGAGACCCAGTACTTC. This encodes CASSGRTDRQETQYF.